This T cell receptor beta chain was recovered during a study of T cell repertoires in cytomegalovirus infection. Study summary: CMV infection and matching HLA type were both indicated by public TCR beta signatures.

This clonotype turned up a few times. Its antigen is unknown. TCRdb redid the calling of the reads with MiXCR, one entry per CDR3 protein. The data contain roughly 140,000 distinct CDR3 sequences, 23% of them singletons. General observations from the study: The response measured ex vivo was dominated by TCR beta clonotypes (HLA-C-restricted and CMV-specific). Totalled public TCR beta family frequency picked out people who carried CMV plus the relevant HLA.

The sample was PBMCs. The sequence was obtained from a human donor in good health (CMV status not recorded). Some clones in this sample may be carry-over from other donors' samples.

CDR3: CSARGGTSGVTDTQYF. CDR3 sequence (DNA): TGCAGTGCTAGGGGTGGGACTAGCGGGGTCACAGATACGCAGTATTTT. The chain carries TRBV20-1 and TRBJ2-3; 13 nucleotides match TRBD2. The V gene end was trimmed by 3 bases and the J gene end by 2 bases; junction bases not matched to a gene: 5. Germline lookup yields CDR1 DFQATT and CDR2 SNEGSKA (reference sequence). This CDR3 spans 16 amino acids.